This T cell receptor beta chain was sequenced in a study of blood T cell repertoires in COVID-19. Study-level information: Sample material is recorded as cDNA or gDNA derived from T cells, B-cell-depleted T cells, or PBMCs.

Original processing methods: Amplification with reference gene primers provided the estimates of nucleated cell counts. Sequencing was performed with immunoSEQ multiplex PCR; in TCRdb, only in-frame clones are kept and a portion is missing. V, J and clone size were drawn from that table, and D and trimming were deduced from the DNA. This sample has about 190,000 clones, with 90% found just once. This CDR3 has 16 residues. J gave up 4 bases and V 4 bases, and 10 bases lay outside the gene matches. Looked up from germline, CDR1 is SGHKS and CDR2 is YYEKEE (reference sequence). This clone was picked up a small number of times.

The sequence derives from a man between 50 and 59 years old with acute or convalescent COVID-19. The specimen was peripheral blood. The V gene is TRBV5-5, the J gene TRBJ2-2; 7 positions match TRBD1. Here the CDR3 reads CASSPRQGLGTGELFF. The DNA of the CDR3 is TGTGCCAGCAGCCCGAGACAGGGTCTCGGCACCGGGGAGCTGTTTTTT.